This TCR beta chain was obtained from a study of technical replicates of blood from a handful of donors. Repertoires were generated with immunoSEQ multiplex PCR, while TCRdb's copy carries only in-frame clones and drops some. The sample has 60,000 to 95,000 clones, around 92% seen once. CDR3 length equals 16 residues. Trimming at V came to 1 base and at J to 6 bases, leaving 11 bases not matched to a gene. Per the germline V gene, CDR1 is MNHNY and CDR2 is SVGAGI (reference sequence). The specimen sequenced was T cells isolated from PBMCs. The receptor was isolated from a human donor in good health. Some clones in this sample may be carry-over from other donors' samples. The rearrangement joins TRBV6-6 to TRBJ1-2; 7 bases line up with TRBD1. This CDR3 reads CASSYFPLGQGDGYTF. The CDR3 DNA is TGTGCCAGCAGTTACTTTCCGTTGGGCCAGGGGGATGGCTACACCTTC.